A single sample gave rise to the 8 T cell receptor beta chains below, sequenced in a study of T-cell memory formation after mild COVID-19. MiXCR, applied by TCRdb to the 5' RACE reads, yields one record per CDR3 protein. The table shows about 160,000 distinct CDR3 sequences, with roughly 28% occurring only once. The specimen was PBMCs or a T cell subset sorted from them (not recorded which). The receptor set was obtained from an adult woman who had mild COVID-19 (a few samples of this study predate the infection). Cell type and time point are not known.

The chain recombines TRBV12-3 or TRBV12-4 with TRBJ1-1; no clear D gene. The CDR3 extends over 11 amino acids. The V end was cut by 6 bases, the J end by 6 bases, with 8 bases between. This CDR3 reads CASRTGSEAFF. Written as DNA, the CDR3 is TGTGCCAGCAGGACGGGATCTGAAGCTTTCTTT.

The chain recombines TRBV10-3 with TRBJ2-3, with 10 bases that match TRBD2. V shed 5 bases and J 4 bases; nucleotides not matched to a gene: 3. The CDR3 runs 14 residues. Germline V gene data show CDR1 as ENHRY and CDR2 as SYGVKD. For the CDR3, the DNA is TGTGCCATCAGTAGCGGGGGGGCCCCAGATACGCAGTATTTT. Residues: CAISSGGAPDTQYF.

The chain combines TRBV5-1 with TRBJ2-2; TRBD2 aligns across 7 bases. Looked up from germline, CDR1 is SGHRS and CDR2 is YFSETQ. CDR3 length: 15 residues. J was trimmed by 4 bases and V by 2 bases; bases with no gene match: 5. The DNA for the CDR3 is TGCGCCAGCAGCTTTGAGACTAGCCCCACCGGGGAGCTGTTTTTT. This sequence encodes CASSFETSPTGELFF.

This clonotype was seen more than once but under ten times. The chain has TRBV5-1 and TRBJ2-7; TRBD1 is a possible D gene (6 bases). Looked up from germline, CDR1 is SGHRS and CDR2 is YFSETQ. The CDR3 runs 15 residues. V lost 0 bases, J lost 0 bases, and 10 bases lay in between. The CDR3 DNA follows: TGCGCCAGCAGCTTGGATGGGACACCCTCCTACGAGCAGTACTTC. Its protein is CASSLDGTPSYEQYF.

The chain's CDR3 is CASSLVFADTEAFF. The CDR3 bases are TGCGCCAGCAGCTTGGTCTTCGCGGACACTGAAGCTTTCTTT. The genes are TRBV5-1 and TRBJ1-1; D not resolved. This CDR3 has 14 amino acids. V shed 0 bases and J shed 3 bases, with 9 bases lying between them. CDR1 and CDR2 (germline): SGHRS, YFSETQ.

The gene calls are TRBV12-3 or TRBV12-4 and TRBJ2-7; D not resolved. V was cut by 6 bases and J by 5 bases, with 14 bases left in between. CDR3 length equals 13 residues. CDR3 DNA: TGTGCCAGCAGGCATTCCCCTCGACACGAGCAGTACTTC. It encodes CASRHSPRHEQYF.

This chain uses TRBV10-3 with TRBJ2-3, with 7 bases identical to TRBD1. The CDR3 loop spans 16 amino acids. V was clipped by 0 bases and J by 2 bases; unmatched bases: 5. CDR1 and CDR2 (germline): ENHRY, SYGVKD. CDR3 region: CAISESNRGLTDTQYF. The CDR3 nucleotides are TGTGCCATCAGTGAGTCGAATAGGGGGCTCACAGATACGCAGTATTTT.

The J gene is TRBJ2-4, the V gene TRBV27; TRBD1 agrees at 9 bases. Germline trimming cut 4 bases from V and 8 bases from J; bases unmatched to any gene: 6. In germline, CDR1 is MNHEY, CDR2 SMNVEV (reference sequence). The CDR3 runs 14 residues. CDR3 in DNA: TGTGCCAGCAGTTCACCGGGACAGGGTTACATTCAGTACTTC. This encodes CASSSPGQGYIQYF.